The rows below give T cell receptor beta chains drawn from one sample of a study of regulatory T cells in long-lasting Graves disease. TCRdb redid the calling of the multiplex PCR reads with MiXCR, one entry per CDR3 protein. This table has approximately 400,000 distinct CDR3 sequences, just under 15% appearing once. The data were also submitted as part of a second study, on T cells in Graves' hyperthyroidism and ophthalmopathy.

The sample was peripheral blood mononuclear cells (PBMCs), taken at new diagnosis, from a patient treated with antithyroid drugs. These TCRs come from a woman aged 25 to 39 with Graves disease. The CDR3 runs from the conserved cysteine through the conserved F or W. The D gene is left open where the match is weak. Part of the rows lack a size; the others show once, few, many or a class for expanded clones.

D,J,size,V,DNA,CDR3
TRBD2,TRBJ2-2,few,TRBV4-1,TGCGCCAGCAGCGCCCGACTAGCGGGATTCTACGGGGAGCTGTTTTTT,CASSARLAGFYGELFF
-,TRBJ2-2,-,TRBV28,TGTGCCAGCAGTTTAGGATGGATGGAGACCGGGGAGCTGCTTTTT,CASSLGWMETGELLF
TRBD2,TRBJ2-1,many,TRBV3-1,TGTGCCAGCAGCCAAGAGCGTGATAGCGGGTTCTCCTACAATGAGCAGTTCTTC,CASSQERDSGFSYNEQFF
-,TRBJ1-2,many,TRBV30,TGTGCCTGGAGTGTAAGTCCGGTCATCTATGGCTACACCTTC,CAWSVSPVIYGYTF
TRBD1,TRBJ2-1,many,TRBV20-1,TGCAGTGCTACCGGGACAGGGGGCCATGATGAGCAGTTCTTC,CSATGTGGHDEQFF
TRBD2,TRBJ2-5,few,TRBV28,TGTGCCAGCTGGGCGGGAGGGCCTCCAGAGACCCAGTACTTC,CASWAGGPPETQYF
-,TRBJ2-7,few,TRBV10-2,TGCGCCAGCAGTGAGCCCGGGAAAACCTACGAGCAGTACTTC,CASSEPGKTYEQYF
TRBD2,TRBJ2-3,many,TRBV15,TGTGCCACCAGCAGATCCGAATTTATAGCGGGTAGCACAGATACGCAGTATTTT,CATSRSEFIAGSTDTQYF
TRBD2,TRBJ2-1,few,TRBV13,TGTGCCAGCAGCTTAAGAGGGCTAGCGGCAACCTACAATGAGCAGTTCTTC,CASSLRGLAATYNEQFF
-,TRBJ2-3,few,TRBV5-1,TGCGCCAGCAGCGGGGGGACAGGCACAGATACGCAGTATTTT,CASSGGTGTDTQYF
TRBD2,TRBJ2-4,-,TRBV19,TGTGCCAGTAGTCAACATAGGACTAGCGGGCGAGCCAAAAACATTCAGTACTTC,CASSQHRTSGRAKNIQYF
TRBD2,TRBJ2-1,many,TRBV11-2,TGTGCCAGCAGGAAAGCGGGAGGTGAGCAGTTCTTC,CASRKAGGEQFF
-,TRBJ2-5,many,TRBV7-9,TGTGCCAGCAGGGTTACCCCGGAGGAGACCCAGTACTTC,CASRVTPEETQYF
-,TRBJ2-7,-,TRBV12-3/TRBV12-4,TGTGCCAGCAGTTACGCGAAGGAGGGCTACGAGCAGTACTTC,CASSYAKEGYEQYF
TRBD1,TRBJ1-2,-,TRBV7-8,TGTGCCAGCAGCAGGGGTACAGGGGATGGCTATGGCTACACCTTC,CASSRGTGDGYGYTF
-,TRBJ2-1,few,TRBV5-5,TGTGCCAGCAGCCCCCTAGGGGGGCCCCCCGGCGACAATGAGCAGCTCTTC,CASSPLGGPPGDNEQLF
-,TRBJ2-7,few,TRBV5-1,TGCGCCAGCAGCTACGAGAGTCGTGGCGAGCAGTACTTC,CASSYESRGEQYF
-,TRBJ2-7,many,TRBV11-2,TGTGCCAGCAGCTCAGTCAGGGGACCTCCCGGTGGGGTCTACGAGCAGTACTTC,CASSSVRGPPGGVYEQYF
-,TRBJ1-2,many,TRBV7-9,TGTGCCAGCAGCTTGGTCGGTCCTGGAGGCTACACCTTC,CASSLVGPGGYTF
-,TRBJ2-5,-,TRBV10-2,TGCGCCAGTCGGAAGCCCACGAGTGTCCAAGAGACCCAGTACTTC,CASRKPTSVQETQYF
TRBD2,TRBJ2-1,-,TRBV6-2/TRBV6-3,TGTGCCAGCAGTGCGTCGGGAGGCCCGAGCTCCTACAATGAGCAGTTCTTC,CASSASGGPSSYNEQFF
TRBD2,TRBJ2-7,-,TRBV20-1,TGCAGTGCGGAGGCGGGACTAGCGGGCCCGGAGGGTGAGCAGTACTTC,CSAEAGLAGPEGEQYF
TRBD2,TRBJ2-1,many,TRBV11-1,TGTGCCAGCAGCCCGGGACTAGCGGGCTCATACAATGAGCAGTTCTTC,CASSPGLAGSYNEQFF
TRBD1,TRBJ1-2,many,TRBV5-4,TGTGCCAGCAGCTTGTTGGGGACAGTCTATGGCTACACCTTC,CASSLLGTVYGYTF
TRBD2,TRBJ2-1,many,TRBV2,TGTGCCAGCAGTGGACTAGCGGCCTACAATGAGCAGTTCTTC,CASSGLAAYNEQFF
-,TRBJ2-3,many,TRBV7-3,TGTGCCAGCAGCAACAGGGGGGGCACGAAAGATACGCAGTATTTT,CASSNRGGTKDTQYF
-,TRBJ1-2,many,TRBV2,TGTGCCAGCAGTGAAGCGACAGACTATGGCTACACCTTC,CASSEATDYGYTF
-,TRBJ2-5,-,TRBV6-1,TGTGCCAGCAGTGAATATGTCACCCAAGAGACCCAGTACTTC,CASSEYVTQETQYF
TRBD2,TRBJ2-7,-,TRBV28,TGTGCCAGCAGTTCCCCCCTTAGCGGGAGAGTGCAGTACTTC,CASSSPLSGRVQYF
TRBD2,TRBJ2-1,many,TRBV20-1,TGCAGTGCCTTCTATAGCGGGAATTCGGTGAATGAGCAGTTCTTC,CSAFYSGNSVNEQFF
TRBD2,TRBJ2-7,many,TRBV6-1,TGTGCCAGCAGACTAGCGGGACCCTCCTACGAGCAGTACTTC,CASRLAGPSYEQYF
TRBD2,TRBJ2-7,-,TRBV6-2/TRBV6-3,TGTGCCAGCAGTTGGGGAGTAGCGGGGATCTACGAGCAGTACTTC,CASSWGVAGIYEQYF
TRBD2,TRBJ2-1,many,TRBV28,TGTGCCAGCAGTTTACTAGCGGGAGACAATGAGCAGTTCTTC,CASSLLAGDNEQFF
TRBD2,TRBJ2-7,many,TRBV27,TGTGCCAGCAGACCAGCGGGAGGAGGTTACGAGCAGTACTTC,CASRPAGGGYEQYF
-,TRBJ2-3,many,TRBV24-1,TGTGCCACCAGTGATTTGTTCCCAGACGGAGATACGCAGTATTTT,CATSDLFPDGDTQYF
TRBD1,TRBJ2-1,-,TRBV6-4,TGTGCCAGCAGCCCCCCGACAGGGAACCAGTTCTTC,CASSPPTGNQFF
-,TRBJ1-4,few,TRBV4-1,TGCGCCAGCAGCCAAGAGCAGGGGTGGTGGGCAACTAATGAAAAACTGTTTTTT,CASSQEQGWWATNEKLFF
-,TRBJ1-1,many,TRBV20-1,TGCAGTGCTAGAGATTTCAAAGGGAGAACTACGAACACTGAAGCTTTCTTT,CSARDFKGRTTNTEAFF
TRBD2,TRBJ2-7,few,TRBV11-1,TGTGCCAGCAGCAAGGTCCTAGCGGGAGCCGGAAGGGCCTACGAGCAGTACTTC,CASSKVLAGAGRAYEQYF
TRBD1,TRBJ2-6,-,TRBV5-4,TGTGCCAGCAGCCGCTCATTTCAGGACAGGGCTGGGGCCAACGTCCTGACTTTC,CASSRSFQDRAGANVLTF
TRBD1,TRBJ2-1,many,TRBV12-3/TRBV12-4,TGTGCCAGCAGTCTTCCCGGGACAGGTACCTACAATGAGCAGTTCTTC,CASSLPGTGTYNEQFF